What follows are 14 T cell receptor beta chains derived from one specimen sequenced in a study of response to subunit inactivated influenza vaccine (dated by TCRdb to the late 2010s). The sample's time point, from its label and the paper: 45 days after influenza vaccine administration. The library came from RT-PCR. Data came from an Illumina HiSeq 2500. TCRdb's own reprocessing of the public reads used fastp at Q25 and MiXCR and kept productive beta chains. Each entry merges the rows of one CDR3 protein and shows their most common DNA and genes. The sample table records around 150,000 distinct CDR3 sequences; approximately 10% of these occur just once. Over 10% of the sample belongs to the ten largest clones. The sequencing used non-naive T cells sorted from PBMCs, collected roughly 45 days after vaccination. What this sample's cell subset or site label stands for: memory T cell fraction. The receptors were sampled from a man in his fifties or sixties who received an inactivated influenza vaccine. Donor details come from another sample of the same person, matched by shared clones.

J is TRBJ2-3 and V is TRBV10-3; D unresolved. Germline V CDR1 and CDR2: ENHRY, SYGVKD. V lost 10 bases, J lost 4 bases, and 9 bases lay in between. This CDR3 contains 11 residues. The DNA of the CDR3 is TGTGCCAGTACCTTTTCAGATACGCAGTATTTT. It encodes CASTFSDTQYF.

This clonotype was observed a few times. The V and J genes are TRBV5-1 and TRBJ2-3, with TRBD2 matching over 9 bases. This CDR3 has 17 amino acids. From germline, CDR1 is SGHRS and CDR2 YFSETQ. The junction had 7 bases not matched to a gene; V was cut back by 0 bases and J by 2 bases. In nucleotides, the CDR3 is TGCGCCAGCAGCTTGGCCCCTAGCGGGACAATCACAGATACGCAGTATTTT. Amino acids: CASSLAPSGTITDTQYF.

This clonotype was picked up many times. In DNA form, the CDR3 reads TGCAGTGCGAACACTAACACCTACGAGCAGTACTTC. This codes for CSANTNTYEQYF. The chain uses TRBV20-1 and TRBJ2-7; no reliable D call. This CDR3 has 12 amino acids. Trimming pared 6 bases from V and 2 bases from J, leaving 11 bases between. Looked up from germline, CDR1 is DFQATT and CDR2 is SNEGSKA (reference sequence).

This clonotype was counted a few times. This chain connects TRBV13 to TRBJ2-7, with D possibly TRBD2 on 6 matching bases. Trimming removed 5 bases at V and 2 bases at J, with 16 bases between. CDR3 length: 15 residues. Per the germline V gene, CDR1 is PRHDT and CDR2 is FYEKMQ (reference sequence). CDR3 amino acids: CASSQRDGGTYEQYF. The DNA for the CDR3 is TGTGCCAGCAGCCAAAGGGACGGGGGAACCTACGAGCAGTACTTC.

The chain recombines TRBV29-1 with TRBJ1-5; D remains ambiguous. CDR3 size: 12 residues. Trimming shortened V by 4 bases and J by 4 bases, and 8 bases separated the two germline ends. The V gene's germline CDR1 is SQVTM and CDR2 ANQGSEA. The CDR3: CSVGGANQPQHF. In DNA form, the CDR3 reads TGCAGCGTTGGTGGTGCTAATCAGCCCCAGCATTTT.

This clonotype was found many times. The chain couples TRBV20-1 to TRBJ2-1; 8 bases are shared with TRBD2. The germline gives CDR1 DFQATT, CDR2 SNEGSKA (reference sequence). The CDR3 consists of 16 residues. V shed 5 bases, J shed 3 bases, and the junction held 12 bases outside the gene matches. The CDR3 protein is CSALRTSLRYYNEQFF. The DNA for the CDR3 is TGCAGTGCTCTAAGGACTAGCCTGAGGTACTACAATGAGCAGTTCTTC.

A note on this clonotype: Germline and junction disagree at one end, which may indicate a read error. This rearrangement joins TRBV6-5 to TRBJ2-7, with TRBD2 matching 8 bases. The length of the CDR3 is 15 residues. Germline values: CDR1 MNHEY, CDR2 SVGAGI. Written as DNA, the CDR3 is TGTACCAGCAGTTACACGAGCGGGAGCTCCTACGAGCAGTACTTC. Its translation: CTSSYTSGSSYEQYF.

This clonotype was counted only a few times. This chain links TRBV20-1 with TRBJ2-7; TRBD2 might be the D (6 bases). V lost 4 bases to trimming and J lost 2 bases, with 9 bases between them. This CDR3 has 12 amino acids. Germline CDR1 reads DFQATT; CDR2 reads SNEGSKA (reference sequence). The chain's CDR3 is CSATGGTYEQYF. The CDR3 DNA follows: TGCAGTGCTACCGGGGGTACCTACGAGCAGTACTTC.

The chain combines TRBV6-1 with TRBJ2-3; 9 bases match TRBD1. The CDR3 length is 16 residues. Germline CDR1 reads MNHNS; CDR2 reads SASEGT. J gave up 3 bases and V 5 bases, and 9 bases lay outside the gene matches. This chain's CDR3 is CASSPSGTGRTDTQYF. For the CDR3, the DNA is TGTGCCAGCAGTCCTTCCGGGACAGGGAGGACAGATACGCAGTATTTT.

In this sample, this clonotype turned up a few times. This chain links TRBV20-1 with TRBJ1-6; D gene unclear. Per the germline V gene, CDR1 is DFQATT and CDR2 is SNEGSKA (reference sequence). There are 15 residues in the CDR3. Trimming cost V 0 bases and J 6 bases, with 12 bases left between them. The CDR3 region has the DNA TGCAGTGCTAGAGATTTTAGGGCATCTAATTCACCCCTCCACTTT. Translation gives CSARDFRASNSPLHF.

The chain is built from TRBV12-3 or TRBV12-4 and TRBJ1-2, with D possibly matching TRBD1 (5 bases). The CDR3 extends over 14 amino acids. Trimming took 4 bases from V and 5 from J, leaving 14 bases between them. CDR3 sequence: CASSSFRGTYGYTF. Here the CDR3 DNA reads TGTGCCAGCAGTTCGTTCCGGGGGACTTATGGCTACACCTTC.

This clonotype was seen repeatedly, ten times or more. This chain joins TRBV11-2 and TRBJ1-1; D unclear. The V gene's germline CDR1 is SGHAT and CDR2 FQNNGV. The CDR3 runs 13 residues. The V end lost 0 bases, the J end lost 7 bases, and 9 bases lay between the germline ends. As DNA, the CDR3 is TGTGCCAGCAGCTTAGATCTCCGGCTTGAAGCTTTCTTT. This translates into CASSLDLRLEAFF.

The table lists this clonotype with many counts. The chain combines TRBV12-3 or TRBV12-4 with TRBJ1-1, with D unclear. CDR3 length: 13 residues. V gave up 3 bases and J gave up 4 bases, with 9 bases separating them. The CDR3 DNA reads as TGTGCCAGCAGTTTCGGCCAGTCCACTGAAGCTTTCTTT. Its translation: CASSFGQSTEAFF.

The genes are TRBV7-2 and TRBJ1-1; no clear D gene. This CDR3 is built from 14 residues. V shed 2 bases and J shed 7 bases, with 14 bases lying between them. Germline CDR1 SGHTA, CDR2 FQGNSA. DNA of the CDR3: TGTGCCAGCAGCTTATGGGCAGCTAGACGTGAAGCTTTCTTT. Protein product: CASSLWAARREAFF.